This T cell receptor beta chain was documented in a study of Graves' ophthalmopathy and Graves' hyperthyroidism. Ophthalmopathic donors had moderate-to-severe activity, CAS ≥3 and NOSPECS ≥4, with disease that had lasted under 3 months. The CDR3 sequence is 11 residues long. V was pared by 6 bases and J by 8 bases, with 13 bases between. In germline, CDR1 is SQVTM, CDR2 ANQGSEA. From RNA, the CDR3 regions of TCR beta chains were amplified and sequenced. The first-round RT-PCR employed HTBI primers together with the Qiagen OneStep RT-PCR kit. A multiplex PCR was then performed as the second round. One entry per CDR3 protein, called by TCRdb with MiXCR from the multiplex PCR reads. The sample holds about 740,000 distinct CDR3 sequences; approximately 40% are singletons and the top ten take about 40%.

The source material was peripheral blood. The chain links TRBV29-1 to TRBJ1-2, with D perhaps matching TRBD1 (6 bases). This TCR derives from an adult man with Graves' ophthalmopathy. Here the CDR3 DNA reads TGCAGCGTCGCGGGGGGCGAAGGCTACACCTTC. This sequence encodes CSVAGGEGYTF.